Presented here are 5 T cell receptor beta chains from one specimen sequenced in a study of radiotherapy plus CTLA-4 blockade in lung cancer. Only in-frame clones appear in the TCRdb table, and some are missing; sequencing was by immunoSEQ multiplex PCR. The sample records approximately 49,000 clones, 70% to 90% being singletons. Here the sequenced sample was peripheral blood, taken from a patient treated with radiotherapy plus ipilimumab. The receptors come from a human donor with non-small cell lung cancer whose response to radiotherapy plus ipilimumab could not be evaluated.

The chain combines TRBV28 with TRBJ1-6, with D possibly being TRBD1 (6 bases). Trimming shortened V by 3 bases and J by 4 bases, and 10 bases separated the two germline ends. The CDR3 length is 15 residues. Germline V gene data show CDR1 as MDHEN and CDR2 as SYDVKM. The CDR3 loop reads CASSFNGQYNSPLHF. The CDR3 nucleotides read TGTGCCAGCAGTTTCAACGGACAGTATAATTCACCCCTCCACTTT.

The chain has TRBV28 and TRBJ2-1; D may be TRBD2 (7 bases). CDR3 length: 15 amino acids. V was cut by 6 bases and J by 2 bases, with 14 bases left in between. From germline, CDR1 is MDHEN and CDR2 SYDVKM. This CDR3 reads CASRGGAGAYNEQFF. CDR3 DNA sequence: TGTGCCAGCAGGGGGGGGGCAGGTGCCTACAATGAGCAGTTCTTC. Full variable domain (remainder filled in from reference TRBV28 and TRBJ2-1): DVKVTQSSRYLVKRTGEKVFLECVQDMDHENMFWYRQDPGLGLRLIYFSYDVKMKEKGDIPEGYSVSREKKERFSLILESASTNQTSMYLCASRGGAGAYNEQFFGPGTRLTVL.

This clone was recorded only once. The chain recombines TRBV6-5 with TRBJ1-5; TRBD1 is a possible D gene (5 bases). The CDR3 covers 12 residues. Trimming removed 4 bases from V and 9 bases from J, with 10 bases in between. Germline CDR1 reads MNHEY; CDR2 reads SVGAGI. The CDR3 DNA follows: TGTGCCAGCAGTTCGAACAGGTGGCCCCAGCATTTT. Translating gives CASSSNRWPQHF.

The chain links TRBV4-1 to TRBJ2-1; no clear D. Per the germline V gene, CDR1 is MGHRA and CDR2 is YSYEKL. This CDR3 spans 14 amino acids. Trimming shortened V by 1 base and J by 4 bases, and 8 bases separated the two germline ends. Here the CDR3 reads CASSQGPGYNEQFF. The CDR3 DNA reads as TGCGCCAGCAGCCAAGGGCCCGGGTACAATGAGCAGTTCTTC.

V usage is TRBV29-1 and J usage is TRBJ1-3; TRBD1 aligns across 8 bases. CDR1 and CDR2 from the germline V gene are SQVTM and ANQGSEA. The CDR3 is made up of 15 amino acids. V shed 2 bases, J shed 5 bases, and the junction held 8 bases outside the gene matches. CDR3 region: CSVEYQDRARNTIYF. CDR3 sequence (DNA): TGCAGCGTTGAATACCAGGACAGGGCCCGAAACACCATATATTTT. Full variable domain (rest looked up from reference TRBV29-1 and TRBJ1-3): SAVISQKPSRDICQRGTSLTIQCQVDSQVTMMFWYRQQPGQSLTLIATANQGSEATYESGFVIDKFPISRPNLTFSTLTVSNMSPEDSSIYLCSVEYQDRARNTIYFGEGSWLTVV.